The clone carrying this T cell receptor beta chain was detected only a few times. Its target is not known. This sample was included in a study of radiotherapy plus CTLA-4 blockade in lung cancer. Study information: For 15% to 20% of patients, objective responses occurred, and roughly 30% had disease control.

V gave up 4 bases and J gave up 5 bases; unmatched junction bases: 7. The CDR3 covers 15 residues. Germline V gene sequence: CDR1 SGHDT, CDR2 YYEEEE. Profiled with immunoSEQ multiplex PCR; TCRdb holds only in-frame clones, not every one. In the table there are more than 55,000 clones, about 80% of which are singletons. Study-level points and caveats: Peripheral blood showed expansion of tumor-derived TCR clones after radiotherapy and ipilimumab.

The receptor's source is a human donor with non-small cell lung cancer who had a partial response to radiotherapy plus ipilimumab. The chain couples TRBV5-6 to TRBJ2-2, with 8 bases lining up with TRBD1. This specimen consisted of peripheral blood, obtained from a patient treated with radiotherapy plus ipilimumab. CDR3 in amino acids: CASSLTGGDTGELFF. The CDR3 DNA reads as TGTGCCAGCAGCCTAACAGGGGGAGATACCGGGGAGCTGTTTTTT.